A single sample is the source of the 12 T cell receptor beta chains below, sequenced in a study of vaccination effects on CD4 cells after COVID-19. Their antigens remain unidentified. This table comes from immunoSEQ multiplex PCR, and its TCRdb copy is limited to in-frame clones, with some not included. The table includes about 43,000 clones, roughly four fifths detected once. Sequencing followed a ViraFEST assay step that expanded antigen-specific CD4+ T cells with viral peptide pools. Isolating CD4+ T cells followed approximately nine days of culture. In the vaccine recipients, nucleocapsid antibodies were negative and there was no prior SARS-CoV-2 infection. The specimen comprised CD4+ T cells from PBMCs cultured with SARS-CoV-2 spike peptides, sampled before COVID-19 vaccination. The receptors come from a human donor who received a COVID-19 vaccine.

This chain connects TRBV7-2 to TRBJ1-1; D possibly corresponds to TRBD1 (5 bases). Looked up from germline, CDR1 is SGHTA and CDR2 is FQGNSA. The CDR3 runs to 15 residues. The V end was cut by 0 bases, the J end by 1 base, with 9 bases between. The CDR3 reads CASSLAPTANTEAFF. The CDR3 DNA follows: TGTGCCAGCAGCTTAGCACCGACAGCGAACACTGAAGCTTTCTTT.

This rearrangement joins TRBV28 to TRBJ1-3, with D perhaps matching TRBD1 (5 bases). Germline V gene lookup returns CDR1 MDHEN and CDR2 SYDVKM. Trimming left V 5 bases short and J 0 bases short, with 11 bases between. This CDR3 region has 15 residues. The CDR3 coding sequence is TGTGCCAGCAGTCTGCCTGACAGCTCTGGAAACACCATATATTTT. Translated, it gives CASSLPDSSGNTIYF.

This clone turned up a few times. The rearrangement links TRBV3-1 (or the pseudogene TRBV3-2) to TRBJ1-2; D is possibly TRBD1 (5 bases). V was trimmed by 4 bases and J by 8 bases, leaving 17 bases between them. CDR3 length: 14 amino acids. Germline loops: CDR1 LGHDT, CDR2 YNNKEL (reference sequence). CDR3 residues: CASSPLRGGEGYTF. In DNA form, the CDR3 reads TGTGCCAGCAGCCCCTTGAGGGGTGGAGAAGGCTACACCTTC.

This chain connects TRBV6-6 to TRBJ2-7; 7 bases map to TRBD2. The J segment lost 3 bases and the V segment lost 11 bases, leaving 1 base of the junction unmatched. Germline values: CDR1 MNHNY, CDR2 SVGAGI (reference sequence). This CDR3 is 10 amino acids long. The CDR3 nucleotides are TGTGCCGCGGGAGACTACGAGCAGTACGTC. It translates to CAAGDYEQYV.

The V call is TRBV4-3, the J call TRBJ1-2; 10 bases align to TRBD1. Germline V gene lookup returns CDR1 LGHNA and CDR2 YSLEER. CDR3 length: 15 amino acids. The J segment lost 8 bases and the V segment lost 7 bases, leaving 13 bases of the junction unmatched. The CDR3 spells CASNHGGQGPLGYTF. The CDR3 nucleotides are TGCGCCAGCAACCACGGGGGACAGGGGCCCCTAGGCTACACCTTC.

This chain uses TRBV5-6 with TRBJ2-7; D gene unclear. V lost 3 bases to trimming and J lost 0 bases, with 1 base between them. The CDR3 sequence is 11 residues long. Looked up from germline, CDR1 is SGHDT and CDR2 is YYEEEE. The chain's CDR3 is CASSYSYEQYV. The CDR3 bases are TGTGCCAGCAGCTACTCCTACGAGCAGTACGTC.

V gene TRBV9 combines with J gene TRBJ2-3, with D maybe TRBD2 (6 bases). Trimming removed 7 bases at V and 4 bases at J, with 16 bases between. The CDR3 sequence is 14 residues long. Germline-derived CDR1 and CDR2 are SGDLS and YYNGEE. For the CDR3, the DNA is TGTGCCAGCGGCCCTAGGCGGGGTGCAGATACGCAGTATTTT. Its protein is CASGPRRGADTQYF. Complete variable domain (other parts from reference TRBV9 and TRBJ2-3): DSGVTQTPKHLITATGQRVTLRCSPRSGDLSVYWYQQSLDQGLQFLIQYYNGEERAKGNILERFSAQQFPDLHSELNLSSLELGDSALYFCASGPRRGADTQYFGPGTRLTVL.

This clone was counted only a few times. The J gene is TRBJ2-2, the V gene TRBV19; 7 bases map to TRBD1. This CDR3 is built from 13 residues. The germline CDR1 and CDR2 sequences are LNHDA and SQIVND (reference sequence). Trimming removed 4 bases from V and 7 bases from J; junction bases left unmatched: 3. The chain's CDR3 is CASSNRGSGELFF. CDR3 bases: TGTGCCAGTAGTAACAGGGGAAGCGGGGAGCTGTTTTTT. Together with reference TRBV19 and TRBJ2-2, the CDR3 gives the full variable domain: DGGITQSPKYLFRKEGQNVTLSCEQNLNHDAMYWYRQDPGQGLRLIYYSQIVNDFQKGDIAEGYSVSREKKESFPLTVTSAQKNPTAFYLCASSNRGSGELFFGEGSRLTVL.

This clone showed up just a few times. In DNA, the CDR3 is TGTGCCAGCAGTTGGACGATTAGCTCCTACGAGCAGTACGTC. It is translated as CASSWTISSYEQYV. V gene TRBV6-2 or TRBV6-3 combines with J gene TRBJ2-7; D gene uncertain. The CDR3 runs 14 residues. CDR1 is MNHEY and CDR2 is SVGEGT in the germline V gene. The ends were cut back, 4 bases at V and 0 bases at J, with 10 bases in the middle.

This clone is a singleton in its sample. The CDR3 DNA reads TGTGCCAGCAGCTCCCGAAGCGGGGGAGCAGATACGCAGTATTTT. Residues: CASSSRSGGADTQYF. The chain links TRBV7-3 to TRBJ2-3; 8 bases are shared with TRBD2. J lost 4 bases, V lost 4 bases, and 7 bases had no gene match. The CDR3 extends over 15 amino acids. In germline, CDR1 is SGHTA, CDR2 FQGTGA.

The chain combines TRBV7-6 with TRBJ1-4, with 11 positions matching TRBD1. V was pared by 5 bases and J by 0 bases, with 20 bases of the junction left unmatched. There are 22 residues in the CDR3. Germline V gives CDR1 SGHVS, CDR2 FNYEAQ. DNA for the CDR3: TGTGCCAGCAGCCCCAGGCCCGGGGACAGGGGGATTGTTCGCTCAACTAATGAAAAACTGTTTTTT. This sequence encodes CASSPRPGDRGIVRSTNEKLFF.

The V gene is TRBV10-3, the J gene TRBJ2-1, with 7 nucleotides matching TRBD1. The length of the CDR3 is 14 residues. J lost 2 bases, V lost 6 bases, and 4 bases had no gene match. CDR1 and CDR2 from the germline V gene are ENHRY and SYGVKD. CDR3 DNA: TGTGCCATCAGATACGGGACAGCCTACAATGAGCAGTTCTTC. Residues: CAIRYGTAYNEQFF.